This TCR beta chain emerged from a study of blood T cell repertoires in COVID-19. Overall study context: Samples of COVID-19 (acute and convalescent) were obtained from the United States, Italy and Spain. Nucleic acid was either cDNA or gDNA, and it came from T cells, B-cell-depleted T cells, or PBMCs.

V lost 2 bases to trimming and J lost 3 bases; unmatched junction nucleotides: 3. The V gene's germline CDR1 is SGHRS and CDR2 YFSETQ. The CDR3 is made up of 15 amino acids. Per the authors' pipeline: The assay estimated nucleated cells by amplifying reference gene primers. TCRdb's copy holds only in-frame clones and misses some; the assay was immunoSEQ multiplex PCR. For V, J and clone size, that table is used; D and trimming come from the DNA. The sample lists about 58,000 clones, about 75% occurring once. This sequence originates from a human donor in a cohort sampled during active COVID-19. This chain links TRBV5-1 with TRBJ2-2; TRBD2 aligns across 8 bases. The sample was peripheral blood. The CDR3 DNA reads TGCGCCAGCAGCTTTACTAGCGGAGACACCGGGGAGCTGTTTTTT. Translation: CASSFTSGDTGELFF.